This T cell receptor (beta chain) was documented in a study of T cells in localized non-small cell lung cancer. CDR1 is MGHRA and CDR2 is YSYEKL in the germline V gene. V was cut by 0 bases and J by 4 bases, with 13 bases left in between. The CDR3 has 16 amino acids. Here immunoSEQ multiplex PCR was the method, and the copy in TCRdb shows in-frame clones only, minus some. The sample has 40,000 to 65,000 clones, around 80% seen once; the top ten hold about 18%. The chain links TRBV4-1 to TRBJ1-5, with D perhaps matching TRBD1 (5 bases). This TCR was sampled from a man aged 35-69 years with stage III lung adenocarcinoma. Source: peripheral blood mononuclear cells, taken before any cancer treatment. CDR3 nucleotide sequence: TGCGCCAGCAGCCAAGATGAGGGGCGGAGGAATCAGCCCCAGCATTTT. Encoded protein: CASSQDEGRRNQPQHF.